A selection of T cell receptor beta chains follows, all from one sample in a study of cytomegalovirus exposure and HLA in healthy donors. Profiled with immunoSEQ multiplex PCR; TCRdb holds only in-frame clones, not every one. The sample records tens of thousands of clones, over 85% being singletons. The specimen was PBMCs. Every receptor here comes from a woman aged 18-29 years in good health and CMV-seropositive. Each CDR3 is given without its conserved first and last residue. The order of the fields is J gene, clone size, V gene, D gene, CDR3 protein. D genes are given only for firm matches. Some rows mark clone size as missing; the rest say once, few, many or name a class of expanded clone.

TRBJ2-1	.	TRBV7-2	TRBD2	ASSQKRGGSYNEQF
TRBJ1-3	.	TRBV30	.	AWTWGGPPPGNTIY
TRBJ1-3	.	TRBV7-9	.	ASSTNRASGNTIY
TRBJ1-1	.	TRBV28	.	ASGTQGLRAF
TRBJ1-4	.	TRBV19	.	ASAYGRFNEKLF
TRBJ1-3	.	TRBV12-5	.	ASGLLTGGNTIY
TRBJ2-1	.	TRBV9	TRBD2	ASSGAGLAHNNEQF
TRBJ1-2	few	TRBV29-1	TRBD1	SVDPGGGYGYT
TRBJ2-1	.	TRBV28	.	ASTLAYPYNEQF
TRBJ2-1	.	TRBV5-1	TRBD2	ASSPSGGAGWDSYNEQF
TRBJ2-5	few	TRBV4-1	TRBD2	ASSQPSGAGDRKTQY
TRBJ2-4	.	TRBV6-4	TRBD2	ASSPGGGYIQY
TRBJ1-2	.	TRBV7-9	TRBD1	ASSYAFVPGQKNYGYT
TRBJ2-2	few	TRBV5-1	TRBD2	ASSQKREDTGELF